These 28 T cell receptor beta chains came from one sample sequenced in a study of OX40 agonist ivuxolimab in advanced cancers. Sequencing was performed with immunoSEQ multiplex PCR; in TCRdb, only in-frame clones are kept and a portion is missing. The table records around 150,000 clones, 90% of them present only once. The sequences come from CD4+ or CD8+ T cells sorted from blood, collected in a trial of the OX40 agonist ivuxolimab. The receptors originated from an adult with an advanced solid tumor such as melanoma, head and neck, liver or kidney cancer.

V and J are TRBV7-3 and TRBJ1-1, with D possibly matching TRBD1 (6 bases). V was shortened by 5 bases and J by 6 bases, with 13 bases between the two germline ends. The CDR3 sequence is 13 residues long. The germline gives CDR1 SGHTA, CDR2 FQGTGA. CDR3 amino acids: CASSPQGGAEAFF. DNA of the CDR3: TGTGCCAGCAGCCCCCAAGGGGGGGCTGAAGCTTTCTTT.

The chain carries TRBV28 and TRBJ1-5; D call uncertain. Trimming removed 8 bases from V and 6 bases from J, with 8 bases in between. This CDR3 contains 11 residues. Germline V gene lookup returns CDR1 MDHEN and CDR2 SYDVKM. CDR3 in DNA: TGTGCCAGCGCCGATGGTCAGCCCCAGCATTTT. Its protein is CASADGQPQHF.

The rearrangement uses TRBV19 and TRBJ1-2; D is possibly TRBD1 (5 bases). V lost 3 bases and J lost 8, with 13 bases in between. This CDR3 has 13 residues. Germline V gene lookup returns CDR1 LNHDA and CDR2 SQIVND (reference sequence). The CDR3 sequence is CASSMGRETGYTF. CDR3 DNA: TGTGCCAGTAGTATGGGACGGGAAACCGGCTACACCTTC.

The chain employs TRBV7-8 and TRBJ1-2, with 7 bases identical to TRBD1. The J segment lost 8 bases and the V segment lost 5 bases, leaving 8 bases of the junction unmatched. Germline CDR1 SGHVS, CDR2 FQNEAQ. CDR3 size: 13 residues. The CDR3 sequence is CASSRDSLGGYTF. The CDR3 DNA reads TGTGCCAGCAGCCGGGACAGCCTGGGGGGCTACACCTTC.

This chain uses TRBV28 with TRBJ1-4; D remains ambiguous. The CDR3 is 14 amino acids. Germline CDR1 reads MDHEN; CDR2 reads SYDVKM. V dropped 2 bases and J dropped 4 bases, with 8 bases sitting between them. Here the CDR3 reads CASSLQQLNEKLFF. The DNA of the CDR3 is TGTGCCAGCAGTTTACAACAGCTTAATGAAAAACTGTTTTTT.

The chain has TRBV19 and TRBJ1-5, with a possible D match to TRBD1 (5 bases). CDR3 length equals 15 residues. Trimming stripped 10 bases from V and 7 bases from J, with 23 bases between. Per germline, CDR1 LNHDA and CDR2 SQIVND (reference sequence). The CDR3, as DNA: TGTGCCACCGACCAGGGTAGACGAATGAGGCAGCCCCAGCATTTT. Its translation: CATDQGRRMRQPQHF.

The rearrangement links TRBV30 to TRBJ1-1; TRBD1 agrees at 7 bases. Germline CDR1 is GTSNPN and CDR2 is SVGIG (reference sequence). The length of the CDR3 is 13 residues. V gave up 1 base and J gave up 5 bases; unmatched junction bases: 4. This CDR3 is CAWSGGGRTEAFF. In DNA, the CDR3 is TGTGCCTGGAGTGGAGGGGGCAGGACTGAAGCTTTCTTT.

For the CDR3, the DNA is TGTGCCAGCAGTTCCCTCCTTTGGGACCACTCCTACGAGCAGTACTTC. Encoded protein: CASSSLLWDHSYEQYF. This chain joins TRBV27 and TRBJ2-7; D possibly uses TRBD1 or TRBD2 (5 bases each). Germline V gene lookup returns CDR1 MNHEY and CDR2 SMNVEV (reference sequence). The CDR3 totals 16 residues. V lost 4 bases and J lost 0, with 16 bases in between.

V gene TRBV7-2 combines with J gene TRBJ2-1; D is perhaps TRBD1 or TRBD2 (5 bases each). CDR3 length equals 16 residues. V lost 1 base, J lost 2 bases, and 12 bases lay in between. CDR1 is SGHTA and CDR2 is FQGNSA in the germline V gene. Here the CDR3 DNA reads TGTGCCAGCAGCTTAGACGGGGCTGGGGCCTACAATGAGCAGTTCTTC. Encoded protein: CASSLDGAGAYNEQFF.

The chain has TRBV12-5 and TRBJ2-7; the match to TRBD2 covers 8 bases. The trim removed 0 bases at V and 1 base at J, leaving 5 bases unmatched. The CDR3 is 16 residues long. Germline loops: CDR1 LGHNT, CDR2 FRNRAP. The CDR3 nucleotides are TGTGCTAGTGGTTTGGTACGGGGGGGAGGTTCCTACGAGCAGTACTTC. It specifies CASGLVRGGGSYEQYF.

The genes are TRBV5-1 and TRBJ1-1; D call uncertain. V shed 4 bases and J shed 2 bases, with 15 bases lying between them. There are 15 residues in the CDR3. Germline-derived CDR1 and CDR2 are SGHRS and YFSETQ. The CDR3 DNA reads TGCGCCAGCAGCCTCCTGACGGCGGATAACACTGAAGCTTTCTTT. Its translation: CASSLLTADNTEAFF.

The V call is TRBV19, the J call TRBJ2-7; D not certain. Germline V CDR1 and CDR2: LNHDA, SQIVND (reference sequence). The CDR3 loop spans 15 amino acids. The V gene lost 3 bases and the J gene lost 1 base, with 13 bases spanning the gap. Here the CDR3 reads CASSIGNTISYEQYF. CDR3 nucleotide sequence: TGTGCCAGTAGTATTGGCAACACCATATCCTACGAGCAGTACTTC.

Note on this clone: Other DNA sequences in the sample encode the same CDR3. This sequence joins TRBV9 and TRBJ2-7, with 7 positions matching TRBD2. The ends lost 0 bases at V and 0 bases at J; junction bases unmatched: 0. CDR1 and CDR2 from the germline V gene are SGDLS and YYNGEE. The CDR3 spans 14 residues. CDR3 amino acids: CASSVASGSYEQYF. The CDR3 DNA sequence: TGTGCCAGCAGCGTAGCTAGCGGCTCCTACGAGCAGTACTTC.

DNA of the CDR3: TGTGCCAGCAGTGACTCCGGGACTAGCGGGATTACGAATGAGCAGTTCTTC. It encodes CASSDSGTSGITNEQFF. The chain uses TRBV25-1 and TRBJ2-1; TRBD2 aligns across 13 bases. After removal of 3 bases from V and 7 bases from J, the junction contained 9 bases not matched to a gene. Per germline, CDR1 MGHDK and CDR2 SYGVNS. The CDR3 contains 17 residues.

V is TRBV11-2 and J is TRBJ2-7; TRBD1 is a possible D gene (6 bases). The V gene lost 2 bases and the J gene lost 5 bases, with 10 bases spanning the gap. The CDR3 sequence is 13 residues long. CDR1 and CDR2 from the germline V gene are SGHAT and FQNNGV. In nucleotides, the CDR3 is TGTGCCAGCAGCTTAAGACAGGTCCACGAGCAGTACTTC. Protein product: CASSLRQVHEQYF.

This clone was detected only once. The V gene is TRBV27, the J gene TRBJ1-2; D unresolved. Germline loops: CDR1 MNHEY, CDR2 SMNVEV (reference sequence). This CDR3 spans 12 amino acids. Trimming cost V 6 bases and J 2 bases, with 7 bases left between them. In nucleotides, the CDR3 is TGTGCCAGCAGCCGGGGAAACTATGGCTACACCTTC. It translates to CASSRGNYGYTF.

The chain combines TRBV11-2 with TRBJ2-7; D uncertain. The germline gives CDR1 SGHAT, CDR2 FQNNGV. V was cut by 0 bases and J by 2 bases, with 11 bases left in between. The CDR3 loop spans 15 amino acids. As DNA, the CDR3 is TGTGCCAGCAGCTTAGAGGTAACAGTAACCTACGAGCAGTACTTC. Amino acids: CASSLEVTVTYEQYF.

CDR3 residues: CASSVLQGLGETQYF. CDR3 coding DNA: TGTGCCAGCAGCGTGCTACAGGGTTTGGGAGAGACCCAGTACTTC. This chain connects TRBV9 to TRBJ2-5; a possible D gene is TRBD1 (6 bases). Looked up from germline, CDR1 is SGDLS and CDR2 is YYNGEE. The CDR3 covers 15 residues. The V end was cut by 2 bases, the J end by 4 bases, with 15 bases between.

This clone showed up just a few times. The genes are TRBV28 and TRBJ1-5; D remains ambiguous. The V and J ends lost 3 bases and 5 bases respectively, with 8 bases between them. The CDR3 has 13 amino acids. From germline, CDR1 is MDHEN and CDR2 SYDVKM. The CDR3 region is CASSFLVDQPQHF. CDR3 in DNA: TGTGCCAGCAGTTTTCTGGTGGATCAGCCCCAGCATTTT.

The chain joins TRBV11-2 to TRBJ2-2; the D is unclear. The CDR3 extends over 13 amino acids. CDR1 is SGHAT and CDR2 is FQNNGV in the germline V gene. V was pared by 5 bases and J by 3 bases, with 7 bases between. The CDR3 DNA reads TGTGCCAGCAGCCCCGAACACACCGGGGAGCTGTTTTTT. Its protein is CASSPEHTGELFF.

V and J are TRBV19 and TRBJ1-5; 7 bases are a match to TRBD1. There are 14 residues in the CDR3. J was trimmed by 4 bases and V by 9 bases; bases with no gene match: 9. Germline V gene data show CDR1 as LNHDA and CDR2 as SQIVND (reference sequence). Here the CDR3 DNA reads TGTGCCAGACCAGCAGGGGGGGCTAATCAGCCCCAGCATTTT. As protein: CARPAGGANQPQHF.

The rearrangement links TRBV5-8 to TRBJ2-7, with D perhaps matching TRBD1 (5 bases). CDR1 and CDR2 from the germline V gene are SGHTS and YDEGEE. The CDR3 covers 14 residues. V dropped 4 bases and J dropped 1 base, with 12 bases sitting between them. CDR3 nucleotides: TGTGCCAGCAGCCACCCCGACAGTTCCTACGAGCAGTACTTC. Protein: CASSHPDSSYEQYF.

Here the CDR3 reads CASGIYSGNTDTQYF. The CDR3 coding sequence is TGTGCTAGTGGGATCTATAGCGGAAACACAGATACGCAGTATTTT. The rearrangement links TRBV12-5 to TRBJ2-3; D might be TRBD2 (6 bases). The germline V gene has CDR1 LGHNT and CDR2 FRNRAP. Trimming took off 6 bases at V and 2 bases at J, with 15 bases between the two ends. The CDR3 covers 15 residues.

The genes are TRBV11-3 and TRBJ1-3, with D perhaps matching TRBD1 (6 bases). Germline-derived CDR1 and CDR2 are SGHNT and YENEEA. The CDR3 runs 12 residues. V was trimmed by 3 bases and J by 14 bases, leaving 14 bases between them. The CDR3 DNA follows: TGTGCCAGCAGCTTCGGACAGCCCTACCTATATTTT. Protein product: CASSFGQPYLYF.

V and J are TRBV28 and TRBJ2-1; maybe TRBD2 (5 bases). This CDR3 spans 13 amino acids. The V gene lost 2 bases and the J gene lost 13 bases, with 15 bases spanning the gap. In germline, CDR1 is MDHEN, CDR2 SYDVKM. The CDR3 DNA is TGTGCCAGCAGTTTAGTAGCGAGCCCACGTCAGTTCTTC. Amino acids: CASSLVASPRQFF.

The rearrangement uses TRBV5-1 and TRBJ2-3; 11 nucleotides align to TRBD2. V lost 2 bases to trimming and J lost 4 bases; unmatched junction nucleotides: 3. CDR1 is SGHRS and CDR2 is YFSETQ in the germline V gene. This CDR3 region has 15 residues. The CDR3 spells CASSLIAGGSDTQYF. As DNA, the CDR3 is TGCGCCAGCAGCTTAATAGCGGGAGGGTCAGATACGCAGTATTTT.

The chain couples TRBV27 to TRBJ1-2, with TRBD1 as a possible D gene (5 bases). The V gene's germline CDR1 is MNHEY and CDR2 SMNVEV (reference sequence). The CDR3 consists of 15 residues. Trimming removed 5 bases from V and 0 bases from J, with 13 bases in between. CDR3 in DNA: TGTGCCAGCAGTGGGCAGCGGGGGGCTAACTATGGCTACACCTTC. It is translated as CASSGQRGANYGYTF.

The chain employs TRBV19 and TRBJ2-6; D is undetermined. This CDR3 comprises 15 residues. Trimming shortened V by 5 bases and J by 0 bases, and 8 bases separated the two germline ends. Germline V lookup: CDR1 LNHDA, CDR2 SQIVND (reference sequence). The CDR3 DNA follows: TGTGCCAGTAGTCGGATCCTCTCTGGGGCCAACGTCCTGACTTTC. Translating it yields CASSRILSGANVLTF.